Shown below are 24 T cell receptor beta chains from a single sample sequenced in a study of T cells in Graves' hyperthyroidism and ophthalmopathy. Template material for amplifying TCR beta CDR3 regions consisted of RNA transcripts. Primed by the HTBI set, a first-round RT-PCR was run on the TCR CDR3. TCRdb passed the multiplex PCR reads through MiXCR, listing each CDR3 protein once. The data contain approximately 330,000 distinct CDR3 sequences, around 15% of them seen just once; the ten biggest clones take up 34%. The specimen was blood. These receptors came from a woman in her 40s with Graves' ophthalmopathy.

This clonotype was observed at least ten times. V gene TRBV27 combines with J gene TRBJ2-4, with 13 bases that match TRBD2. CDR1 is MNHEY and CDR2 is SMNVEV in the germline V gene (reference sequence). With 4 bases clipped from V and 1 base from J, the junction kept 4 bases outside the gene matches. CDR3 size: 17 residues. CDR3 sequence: CASSSTSGGAAKNIQYF. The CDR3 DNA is TGTGCCAGCAGTTCCACTAGCGGGGGGGCGGCCAAAAACATTCAGTACTTC.

CDR3 residues: CSARDSWTSGNLGQQYF. CDR3 in DNA: TGCAGTGCTAGAGATTCATGGACTAGCGGGAATTTGGGGCAGCAGTATTTT. V and J are TRBV20-1 and TRBJ2-3; 12 bases map to TRBD2. Germline lookup yields CDR1 DFQATT and CDR2 SNEGSKA (reference sequence). Trimming took 0 bases from V and 11 from J; bases not matched to a gene: 15. CDR3 size: 17 residues.

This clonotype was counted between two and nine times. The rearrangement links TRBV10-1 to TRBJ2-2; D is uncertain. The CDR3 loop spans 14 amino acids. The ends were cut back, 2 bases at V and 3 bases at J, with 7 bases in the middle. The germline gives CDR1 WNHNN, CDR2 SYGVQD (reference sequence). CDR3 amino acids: CASSERRDTGELFF. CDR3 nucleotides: TGCGCCAGCAGTGAGAGGCGAGACACCGGGGAGCTGTTTTTT.

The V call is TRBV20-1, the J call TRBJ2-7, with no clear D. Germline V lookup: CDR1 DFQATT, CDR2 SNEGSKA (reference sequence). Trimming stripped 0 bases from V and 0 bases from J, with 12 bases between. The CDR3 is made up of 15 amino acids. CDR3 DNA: TGCAGTGCTAGAGACCCCGAGAAAAACTCCTACGAGCAGTACTTC. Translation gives CSARDPEKNSYEQYF.

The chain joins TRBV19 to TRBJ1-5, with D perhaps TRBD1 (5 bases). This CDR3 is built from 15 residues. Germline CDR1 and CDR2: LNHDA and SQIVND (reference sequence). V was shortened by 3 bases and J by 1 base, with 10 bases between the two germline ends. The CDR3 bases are TGTGCCAGTAGTATTTCCAGGGAAAGCAATCAGCCCCAGCATTTT. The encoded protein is CASSISRESNQPQHF.

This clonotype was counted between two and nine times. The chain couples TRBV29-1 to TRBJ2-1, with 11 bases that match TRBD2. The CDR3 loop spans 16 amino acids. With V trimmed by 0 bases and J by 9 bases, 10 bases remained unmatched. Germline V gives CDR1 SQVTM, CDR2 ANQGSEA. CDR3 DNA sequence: TGCAGCGTTGAAGATTTGGGCCTAGCGGGAGGAAGTGAGCAGTTCTTC. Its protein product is CSVEDLGLAGGSEQFF.

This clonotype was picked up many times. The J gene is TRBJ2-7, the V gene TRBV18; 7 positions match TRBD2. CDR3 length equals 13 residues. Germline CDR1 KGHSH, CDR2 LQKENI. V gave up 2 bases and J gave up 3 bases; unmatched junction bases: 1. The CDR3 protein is CASSPSGIYEQYF. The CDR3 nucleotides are TGTGCCAGCTCACCAAGCGGGATCTACGAGCAGTACTTC.

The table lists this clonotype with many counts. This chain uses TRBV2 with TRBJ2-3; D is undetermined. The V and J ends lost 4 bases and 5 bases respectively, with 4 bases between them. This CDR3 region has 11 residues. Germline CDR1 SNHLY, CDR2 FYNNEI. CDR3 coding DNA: TGTGCCAGCAGTGCCGGAGATACGCAGTATTTT. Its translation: CASSAGDTQYF.

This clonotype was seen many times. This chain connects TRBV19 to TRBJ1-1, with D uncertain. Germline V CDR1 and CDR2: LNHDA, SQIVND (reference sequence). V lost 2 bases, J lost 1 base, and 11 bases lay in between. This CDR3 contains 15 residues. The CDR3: CASSIFPTSNTEAFF. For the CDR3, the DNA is TGTGCCAGTAGTATATTTCCGACTTCGAACACTGAAGCTTTCTTT.

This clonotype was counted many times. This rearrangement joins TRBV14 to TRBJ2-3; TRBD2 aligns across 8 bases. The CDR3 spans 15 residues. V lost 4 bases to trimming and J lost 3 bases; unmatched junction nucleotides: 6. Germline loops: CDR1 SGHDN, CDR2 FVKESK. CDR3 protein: CASSLRAGVTDTQYF. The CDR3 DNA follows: TGTGCCAGCAGCCTAAGAGCGGGGGTGACAGATACGCAGTATTTT.

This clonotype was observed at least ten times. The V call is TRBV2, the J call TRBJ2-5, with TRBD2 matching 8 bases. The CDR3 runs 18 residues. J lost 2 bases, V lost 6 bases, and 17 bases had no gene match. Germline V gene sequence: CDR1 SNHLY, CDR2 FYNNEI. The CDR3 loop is CASSPPLRGGILQETQYF. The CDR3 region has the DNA TGTGCCAGCAGCCCCCCCCTCCGGGGGGGGATACTACAAGAGACCCAGTACTTC. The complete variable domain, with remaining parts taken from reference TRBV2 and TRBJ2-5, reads EPEVTQTPSHQVTQMGQEVILRCVPISNHLYFYWYRQILGQKVEFLVSFYNNEISEKSEIFDDQFSVERPDGSNFTLKIRSTKLEDSAMYFCASSPPLRGGILQETQYFGPGTRLLVL.

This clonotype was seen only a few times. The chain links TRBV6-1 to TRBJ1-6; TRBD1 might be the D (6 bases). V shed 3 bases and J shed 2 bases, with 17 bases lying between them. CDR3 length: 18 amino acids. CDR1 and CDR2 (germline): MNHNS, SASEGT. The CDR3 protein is CASSDRTQGRPYNSPLHF. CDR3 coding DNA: TGTGCCAGCAGTGACCGAACCCAGGGGAGGCCCTATAATTCACCCCTCCACTTT.

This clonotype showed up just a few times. CDR3: CASSHSGSYEQYF. The CDR3 bases are TGTGCCAGTAGCCATAGCGGGAGCTACGAGCAGTACTTC. The chain is built from TRBV19 and TRBJ2-7; 9 bases line up with TRBD2. The germline V gene has CDR1 LNHDA and CDR2 SQIVND (reference sequence). V lost 6 bases, J lost 3 bases, and 3 bases stayed unmatched. This CDR3 comprises 13 residues.

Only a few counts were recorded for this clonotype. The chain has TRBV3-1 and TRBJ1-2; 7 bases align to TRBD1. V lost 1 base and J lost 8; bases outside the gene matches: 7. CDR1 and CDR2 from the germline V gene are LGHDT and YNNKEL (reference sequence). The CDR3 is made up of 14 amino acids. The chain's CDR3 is CASSQARGMGGYTF. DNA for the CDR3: TGTGCCAGCAGCCAAGCCAGGGGGATGGGCGGCTACACCTTC.

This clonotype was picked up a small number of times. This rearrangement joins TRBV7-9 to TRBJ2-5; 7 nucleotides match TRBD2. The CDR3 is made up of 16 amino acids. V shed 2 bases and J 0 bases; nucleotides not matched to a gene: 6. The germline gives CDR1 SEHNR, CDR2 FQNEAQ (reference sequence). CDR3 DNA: TGTGCCAGCAGCTTAACCGGGACTAAGTACCAAGAGACCCAGTACTTC. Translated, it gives CASSLTGTKYQETQYF.

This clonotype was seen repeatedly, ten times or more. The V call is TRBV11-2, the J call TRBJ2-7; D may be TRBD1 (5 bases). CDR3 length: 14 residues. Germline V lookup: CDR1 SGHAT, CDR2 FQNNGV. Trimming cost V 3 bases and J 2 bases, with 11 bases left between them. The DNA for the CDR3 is TGTGCCAGCAGCTTTGGAAGGGGTGCCTACGAGCAGTACTTC. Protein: CASSFGRGAYEQYF.

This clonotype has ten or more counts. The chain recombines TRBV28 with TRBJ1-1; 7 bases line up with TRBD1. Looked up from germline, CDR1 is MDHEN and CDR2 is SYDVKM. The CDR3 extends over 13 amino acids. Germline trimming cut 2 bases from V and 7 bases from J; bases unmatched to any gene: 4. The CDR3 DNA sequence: TGTGCCAGCAGTTTACCAGGGGGAATTGAAGCTTTCTTT. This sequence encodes CASSLPGGIEAFF.

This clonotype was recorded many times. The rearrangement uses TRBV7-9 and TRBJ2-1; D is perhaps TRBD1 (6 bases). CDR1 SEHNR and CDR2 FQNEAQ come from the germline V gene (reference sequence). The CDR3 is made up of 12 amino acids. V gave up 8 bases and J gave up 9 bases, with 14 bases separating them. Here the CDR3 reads CASAGVAGEQFF. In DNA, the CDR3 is TGTGCCAGCGCAGGGGTGGCCGGTGAGCAGTTCTTC.

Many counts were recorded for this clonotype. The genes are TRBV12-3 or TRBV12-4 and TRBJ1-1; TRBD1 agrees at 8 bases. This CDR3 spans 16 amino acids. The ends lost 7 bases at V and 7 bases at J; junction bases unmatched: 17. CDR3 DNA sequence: TGTGCCAGCACCCTATCGGCAGGGGGCGCGTGGAGTGAAGCTTTCTTT. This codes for CASTLSAGGAWSEAFF.

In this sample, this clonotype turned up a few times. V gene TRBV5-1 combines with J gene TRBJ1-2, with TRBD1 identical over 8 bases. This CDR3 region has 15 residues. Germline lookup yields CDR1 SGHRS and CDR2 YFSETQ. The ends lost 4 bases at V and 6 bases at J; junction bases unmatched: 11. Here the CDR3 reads CASSIGQGRGDGYTF. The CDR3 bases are TGCGCCAGCAGCATCGGACAGGGAAGGGGAGATGGCTACACCTTC.

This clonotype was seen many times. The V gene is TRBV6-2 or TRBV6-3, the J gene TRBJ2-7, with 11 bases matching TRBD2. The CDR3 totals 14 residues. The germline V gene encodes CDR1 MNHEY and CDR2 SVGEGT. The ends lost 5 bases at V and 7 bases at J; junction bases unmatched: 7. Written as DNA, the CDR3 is TGTGCCAGCAGTGTCGCTAGCGGGAGGCCGGAGCAGTACTTC. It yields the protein CASSVASGRPEQYF.

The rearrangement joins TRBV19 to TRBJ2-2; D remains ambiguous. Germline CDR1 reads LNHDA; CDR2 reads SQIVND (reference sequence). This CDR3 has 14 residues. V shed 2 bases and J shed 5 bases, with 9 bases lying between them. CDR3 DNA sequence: TGTGCCAGTAGTATACGCCCGGGTACCGGGGAGCTGTTTTTT. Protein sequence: CASSIRPGTGELFF.

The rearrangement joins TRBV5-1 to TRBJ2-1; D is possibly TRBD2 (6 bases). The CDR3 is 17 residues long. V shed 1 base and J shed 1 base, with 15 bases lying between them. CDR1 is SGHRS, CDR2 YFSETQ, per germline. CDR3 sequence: CASSLSWGGGSYNEQFF. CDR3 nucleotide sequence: TGCGCCAGCAGCTTGTCCTGGGGAGGAGGGTCCTACAATGAGCAGTTCTTC. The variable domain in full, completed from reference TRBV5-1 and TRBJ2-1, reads KAGVTQTPRYLIKTRGQQVTLSCSPISGHRSVSWYQQTPGQGLQFLFEYFSETQRNKGNFPGRFSGRQFSNSRSEMNVSTLELGDSALYLCASSLSWGGGSYNEQFFGPGTRLTVL.

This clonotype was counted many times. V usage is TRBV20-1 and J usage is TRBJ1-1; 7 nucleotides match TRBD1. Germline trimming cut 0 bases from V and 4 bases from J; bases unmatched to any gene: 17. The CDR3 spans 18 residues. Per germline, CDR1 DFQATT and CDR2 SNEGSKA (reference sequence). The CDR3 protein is CSARDPLGQVFAGTEAFF. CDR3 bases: TGCAGTGCTAGAGATCCTCTTGGACAGGTCTTCGCGGGCACTGAAGCTTTCTTT.